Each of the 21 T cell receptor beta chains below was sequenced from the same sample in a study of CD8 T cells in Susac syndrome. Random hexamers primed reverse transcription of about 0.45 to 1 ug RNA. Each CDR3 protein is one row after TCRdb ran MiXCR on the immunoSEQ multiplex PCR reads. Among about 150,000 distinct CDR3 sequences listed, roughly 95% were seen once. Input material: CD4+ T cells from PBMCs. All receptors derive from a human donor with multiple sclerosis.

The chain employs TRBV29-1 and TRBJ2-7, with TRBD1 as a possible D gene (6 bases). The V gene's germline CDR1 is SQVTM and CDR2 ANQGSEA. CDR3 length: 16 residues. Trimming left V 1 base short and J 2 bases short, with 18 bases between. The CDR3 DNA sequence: TGCAGCGTTGAAGGCCGTACAGGGAGTCCTCCCTACGAGCAGTACTTC. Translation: CSVEGRTGSPPYEQYF.

The CDR3 spells CSAGGTDTQYF. DNA for the CDR3: TGCAGTGCGGGGGGCACAGATACGCAGTATTTT. The J gene is TRBJ2-3, the V gene TRBV20-1; D may correspond to TRBD1 or TRBD2 (5 bases each). Germline lookup yields CDR1 DFQATT and CDR2 SNEGSKA (reference sequence). This CDR3 comprises 11 residues. The ends were cut back, 6 bases at V and 1 base at J, with 5 bases in the middle.

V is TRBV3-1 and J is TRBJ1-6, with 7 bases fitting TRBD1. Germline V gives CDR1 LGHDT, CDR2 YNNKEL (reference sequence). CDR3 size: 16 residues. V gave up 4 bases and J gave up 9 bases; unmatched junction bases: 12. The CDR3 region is CASSPSHRGRVSPLHF. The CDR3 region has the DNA TGTGCCAGCAGCCCATCCCACAGGGGAAGAGTTTCACCCCTCCACTTT.

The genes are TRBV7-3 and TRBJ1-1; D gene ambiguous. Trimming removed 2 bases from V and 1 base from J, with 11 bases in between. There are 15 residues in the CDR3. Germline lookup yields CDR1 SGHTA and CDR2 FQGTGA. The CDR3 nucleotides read TGTGCCAGCAGCTTAGATGTAGGGTGGAACACTGAAGCTTTCTTT. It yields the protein CASSLDVGWNTEAFF.

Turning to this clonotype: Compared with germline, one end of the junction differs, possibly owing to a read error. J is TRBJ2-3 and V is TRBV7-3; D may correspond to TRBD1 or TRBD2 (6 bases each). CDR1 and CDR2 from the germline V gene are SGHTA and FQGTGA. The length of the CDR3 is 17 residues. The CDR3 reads CASSQDPGAGGRDTQYF. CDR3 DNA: TGCGCCAGCAGCCAGGATCCGGGGGCCGGGGGCCGGGATACGCAGTATTTT.

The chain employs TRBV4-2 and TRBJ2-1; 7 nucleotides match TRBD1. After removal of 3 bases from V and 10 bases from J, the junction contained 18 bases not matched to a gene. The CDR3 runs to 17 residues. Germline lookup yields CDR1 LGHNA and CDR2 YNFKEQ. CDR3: CASSHPSDRASLKEQFF. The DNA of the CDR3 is TGTGCCAGCAGCCATCCCTCCGACAGGGCCTCACTAAAGGAGCAGTTCTTC.

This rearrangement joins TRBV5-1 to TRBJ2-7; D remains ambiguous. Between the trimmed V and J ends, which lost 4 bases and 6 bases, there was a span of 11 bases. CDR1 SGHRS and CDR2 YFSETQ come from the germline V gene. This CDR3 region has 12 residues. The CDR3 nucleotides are TGCGCCAGCAGCATCCAACGTTCCGAGCAGTACTTC. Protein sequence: CASSIQRSEQYF.

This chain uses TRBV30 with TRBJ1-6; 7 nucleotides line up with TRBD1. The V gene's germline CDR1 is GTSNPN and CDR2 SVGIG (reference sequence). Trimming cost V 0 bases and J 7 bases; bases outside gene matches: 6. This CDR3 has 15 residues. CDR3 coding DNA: TGTGCCTGGAGTGTTGAGACAGGGCACAATTCACCCCTCCACTTT. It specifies CAWSVETGHNSPLHF. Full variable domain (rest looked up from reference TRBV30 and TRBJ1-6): SQTIHQWPATLVQPVGSPLSLECTVEGTSNPNLYWYRQAAGRGLQLLFYSVGIGQISSEVPQNLSASRPQDRQFILSSKKLLLSDSGFYLCAWSVETGHNSPLHFGNGTRLTVT.

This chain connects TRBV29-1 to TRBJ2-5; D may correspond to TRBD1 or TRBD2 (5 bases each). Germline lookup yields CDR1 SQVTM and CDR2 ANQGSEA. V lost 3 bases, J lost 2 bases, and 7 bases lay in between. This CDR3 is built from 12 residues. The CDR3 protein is CSVDEGQETQYF. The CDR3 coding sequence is TGCAGCGTTGATGAGGGGCAAGAGACCCAGTACTTC. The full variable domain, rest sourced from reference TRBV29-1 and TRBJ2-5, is SAVISQKPSRDICQRGTSLTIQCQVDSQVTMMFWYRQQPGQSLTLIATANQGSEATYESGFVIDKFPISRPNLTFSTLTVSNMSPEDSSIYLCSVDEGQETQYFGPGTRLLVL.

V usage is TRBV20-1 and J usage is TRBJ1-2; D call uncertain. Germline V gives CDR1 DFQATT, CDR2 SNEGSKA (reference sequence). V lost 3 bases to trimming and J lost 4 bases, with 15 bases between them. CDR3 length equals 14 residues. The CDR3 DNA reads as TGCAGTGCTAGCCGGCCAGGATCGGGCTATGGCTACACCTTC. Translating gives CSASRPGSGYGYTF.

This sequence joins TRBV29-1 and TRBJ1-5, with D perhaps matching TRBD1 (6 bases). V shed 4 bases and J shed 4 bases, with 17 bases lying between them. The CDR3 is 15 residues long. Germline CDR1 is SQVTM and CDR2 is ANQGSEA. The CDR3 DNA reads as TGCAGCGTTGCTGCAGGGGATTTTGCGAATCAGCCCCAGCATTTT. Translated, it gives CSVAAGDFANQPQHF.

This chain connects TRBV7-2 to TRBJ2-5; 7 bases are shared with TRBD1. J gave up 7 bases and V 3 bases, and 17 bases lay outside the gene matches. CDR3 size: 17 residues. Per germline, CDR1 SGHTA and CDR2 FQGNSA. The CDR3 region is CASSFDSGTAGQGTQYF. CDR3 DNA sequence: TGTGCCAGCAGCTTCGACTCCGGGACAGCCGGCCAGGGGACCCAGTACTTC.

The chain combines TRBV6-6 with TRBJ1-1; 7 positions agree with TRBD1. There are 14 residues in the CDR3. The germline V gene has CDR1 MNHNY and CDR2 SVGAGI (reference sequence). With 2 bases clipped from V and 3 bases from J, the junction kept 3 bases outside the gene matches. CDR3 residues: CASSYKGADTEAFF. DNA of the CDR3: TGTGCCAGCAGTTACAAGGGGGCGGACACTGAAGCTTTCTTT.

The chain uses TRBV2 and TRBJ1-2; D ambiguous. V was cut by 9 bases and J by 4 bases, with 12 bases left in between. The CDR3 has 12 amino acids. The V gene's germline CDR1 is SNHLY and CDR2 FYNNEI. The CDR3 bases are TGTGCCAGTAGTACAGCCTCCTATGGCTACACCTTC. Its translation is CASSTASYGYTF.

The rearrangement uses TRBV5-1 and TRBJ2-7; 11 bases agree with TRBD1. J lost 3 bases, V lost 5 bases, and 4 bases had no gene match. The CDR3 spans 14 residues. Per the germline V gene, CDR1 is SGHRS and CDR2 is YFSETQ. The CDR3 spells CASSPGQGGYEQYF. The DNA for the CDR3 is TGCGCCAGCAGTCCGGGACAGGGGGGCTACGAGCAGTACTTC.

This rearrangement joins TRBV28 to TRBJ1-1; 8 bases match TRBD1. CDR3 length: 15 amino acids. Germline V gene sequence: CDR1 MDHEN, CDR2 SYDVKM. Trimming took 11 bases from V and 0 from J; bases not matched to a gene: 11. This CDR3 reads CAGGSGTGLNTEAFF. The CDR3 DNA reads TGTGCCGGGGGTTCCGGGACAGGCCTGAACACTGAAGCTTTCTTT. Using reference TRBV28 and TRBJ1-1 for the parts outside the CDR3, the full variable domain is DVKVTQSSRYLVKRTGEKVFLECVQDMDHENMFWYRQDPGLGLRLIYFSYDVKMKEKGDIPEGYSVSREKKERFSLILESASTNQTSMYLCAGGSGTGLNTEAFFGQGTRLTVV.

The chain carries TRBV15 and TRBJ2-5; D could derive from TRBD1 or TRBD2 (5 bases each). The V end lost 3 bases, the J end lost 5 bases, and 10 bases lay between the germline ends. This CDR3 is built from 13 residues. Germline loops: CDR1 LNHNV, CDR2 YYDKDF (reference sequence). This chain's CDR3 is CATSRGPMETQYF. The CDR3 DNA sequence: TGTGCCACCAGCAGGGGACCCATGGAGACCCAGTACTTC.

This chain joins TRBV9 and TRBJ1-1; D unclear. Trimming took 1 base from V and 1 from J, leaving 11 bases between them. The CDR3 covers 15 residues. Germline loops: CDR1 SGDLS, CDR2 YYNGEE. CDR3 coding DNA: TGTGCCAGCAGCGTATTATCGGGCGAGAACACTGAAGCTTTCTTT. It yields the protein CASSVLSGENTEAFF.

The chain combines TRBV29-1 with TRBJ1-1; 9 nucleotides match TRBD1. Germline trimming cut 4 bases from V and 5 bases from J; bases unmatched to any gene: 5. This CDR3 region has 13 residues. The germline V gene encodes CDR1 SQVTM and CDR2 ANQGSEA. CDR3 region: CSVVQGAGTEAFF. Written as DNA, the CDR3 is TGCAGCGTTGTACAGGGGGCAGGAACTGAAGCTTTCTTT.

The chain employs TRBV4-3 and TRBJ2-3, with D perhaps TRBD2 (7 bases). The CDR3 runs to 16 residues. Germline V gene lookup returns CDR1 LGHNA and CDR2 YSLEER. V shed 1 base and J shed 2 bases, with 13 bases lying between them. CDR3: CASSQAGGALTDTQYF. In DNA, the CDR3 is TGCGCCAGCAGCCAAGCTGGGGGGGCCCTCACAGATACGCAGTATTTT.

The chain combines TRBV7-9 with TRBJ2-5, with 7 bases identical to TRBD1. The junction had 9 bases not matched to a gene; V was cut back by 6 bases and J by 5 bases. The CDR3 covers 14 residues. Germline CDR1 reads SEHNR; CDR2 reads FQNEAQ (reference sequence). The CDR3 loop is CASSPDRAWETQYF. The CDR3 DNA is TGTGCCAGCAGTCCCGACAGGGCTTGGGAGACCCAGTACTTC. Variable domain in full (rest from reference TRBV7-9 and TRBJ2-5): DTGVSQNPRHKITKRGQNVTFRCDPISEHNRLYWYRQTLGQGPEFLTYFQNEAQLEKSRLLSDRFSAERPKGSFSTLEIQRTEQGDSAMYLCASSPDRAWETQYFGPGTRLLVL.